Listed below are T cell receptor beta chains from one sample, sequenced in a study of blood T cell repertoires in COVID-19. Produced via immunoSEQ multiplex PCR; TCRdb's table is partial and in-frame only. The table lists about 300,000 clones, about nine tenths of them singletons. The sample was peripheral blood. These receptors all stem from a woman aged 40 to 49 who had recovered from COVID-19. CDR3s include the opening cysteine and the closing phenylalanine or tryptophan.

j_gene: TRBJ2-1
v_gene: TRBV6-6
CDR3aa: CASSPDRGLFPGWKQFF

j_gene: TRBJ2-7
v_gene: TRBV5-6
CDR3aa: CASSPISSGGKYEQYF

j_gene: TRBJ2-7
v_gene: TRBV19
CDR3aa: CATGRTVGYEQYF

j_gene: TRBJ2-3
v_gene: TRBV7-8
CDR3aa: CASSLSFWGGGGDTQYF

j_gene: TRBJ1-2
v_gene: TRBV7-9
CDR3aa: CASSSRNYGYTF

j_gene: TRBJ1-1
v_gene: TRBV12-5
CDR3aa: CASGLDTGGGFTEAFF

j_gene: TRBJ1-2
v_gene: TRBV11-2
CDR3aa: CASSWQGGDYGYTF

j_gene: TRBJ1-4
v_gene: TRBV5-5
CDR3aa: CASSPRTGLEKLFF

j_gene: TRBJ2-1
v_gene: TRBV7-8
CDR3aa: CASSKEPTDRGDEQFF

j_gene: TRBJ2-5
v_gene: TRBV5-6
CDR3aa: CASSFVRRGGQETQYF

j_gene: TRBJ2-5
v_gene: TRBV10-3
CDR3aa: CAISESSLAVPREPQYF

j_gene: TRBJ2-1
v_gene: TRBV6-5
CDR3aa: CASSYSRSTYNEQFF

j_gene: TRBJ1-4
v_gene: TRBV2
CDR3aa: CASSEAPGSSVEKLFF

j_gene: TRBJ1-4
v_gene: TRBV6-5
CDR3aa: CASGGQSTTNEKLFF

j_gene: TRBJ2-7
v_gene: TRBV10-2
CDR3aa: CASSEPGASYEQYF

j_gene: TRBJ2-2
v_gene: TRBV5-6
CDR3aa: CASSSDRNTGELFF

j_gene: TRBJ1-6
v_gene: TRBV5-4
CDR3aa: CASSSAGDGSPLHF

j_gene: TRBJ1-5
v_gene: TRBV9
CDR3aa: CASSVDPSGNQPQHF

j_gene: TRBJ1-1
v_gene: TRBV7-3
CDR3aa: CASSSAGFLRAGNTEAFF

j_gene: TRBJ2-2
v_gene: TRBV4-3
CDR3aa: CASSQDNPGGRAGELFF

j_gene: TRBJ2-5
v_gene: TRBV11-3
CDR3aa: CASSLRGGDQETQYF

j_gene: TRBJ1-2
v_gene: TRBV18
CDR3aa: CASSSLKRGEGGYTF

j_gene: TRBJ1-1
v_gene: TRBV30
CDR3aa: CAWSKQGWTEAFF

j_gene: TRBJ2-3
v_gene: TRBV2
CDR3aa: CASGTRTGSDTQYF

j_gene: TRBJ1-4
v_gene: TRBV5-1
CDR3aa: CASSLVPGNEKLFF

j_gene: TRBJ1-6
v_gene: TRBV2
CDR3aa: CASSEGTGGWSPLHF

j_gene: TRBJ1-3
v_gene: TRBV4-2
CDR3aa: CASSVRQGTASRTIYF

j_gene: TRBJ1-2
v_gene: TRBV7-9
CDR3aa: CASSLTGTGDGYTF

j_gene: TRBJ1-5
v_gene: TRBV3-1/TRBV3-2
CDR3aa: CASSQGDRDFNQPQHF

j_gene: TRBJ1-1
v_gene: TRBV15
CDR3aa: CATSTTLGMNTEAFF

j_gene: TRBJ2-7
v_gene: TRBV11-3
CDR3aa: CASSPPLRDRENEQYF

j_gene: TRBJ1-2
v_gene: TRBV27
CDR3aa: CASSPTGGYGYTF

j_gene: TRBJ1-1
v_gene: TRBV5-1
CDR3aa: CASSLLPGNTEAFF

j_gene: TRBJ2-2
v_gene: TRBV6-1
CDR3aa: CASSEFSGGASTGELFF

j_gene: TRBJ1-2
v_gene: TRBV2
CDR3aa: CASRGQNYGYTF

j_gene: TRBJ1-5
v_gene: TRBV10-3
CDR3aa: CAISAVSNQPQHF

j_gene: TRBJ2-5
v_gene: TRBV2
CDR3aa: CASSRDRAETQYF

j_gene: TRBJ1-2
v_gene: TRBV7-2
CDR3aa: CASSLTDNYGYTF

j_gene: TRBJ2-1
v_gene: TRBV2
CDR3aa: CASSVEQGANEQFF

j_gene: TRBJ1-2
v_gene: TRBV7-9
CDR3aa: CASSSPAPGVGYGYTF

j_gene: TRBJ2-5
v_gene: TRBV7-3
CDR3aa: CASSLYRGRGETQYF

j_gene: TRBJ1-2
v_gene: TRBV11-2
CDR3aa: CASPSGIPDYGYTF

j_gene: TRBJ2-5
v_gene: TRBV30
CDR3aa: CAWRGQGRDQYF

j_gene: TRBJ2-5
v_gene: TRBV9
CDR3aa: CASSVWGTSGGQETQYF

j_gene: TRBJ2-7
v_gene: TRBV5-8
CDR3aa: CASSLVSRQTYEQYF

j_gene: TRBJ2-7
v_gene: TRBV4-2
CDR3aa: CASSHGDRERLGEQYF

j_gene: TRBJ1-2
v_gene: TRBV19
CDR3aa: CASSTWGVGGVGYGYTF

j_gene: TRBJ1-6
v_gene: TRBV18
CDR3aa: CASSLGQRVSPLHF

j_gene: TRBJ1-2
v_gene: TRBV5-6
CDR3aa: CASSLQGAGNYGYTF

j_gene: TRBJ2-3
v_gene: TRBV19
CDR3aa: CASNFAGEGTDTQYF

j_gene: TRBJ1-6
v_gene: TRBV7-2
CDR3aa: CASSLASGVITLHF